A selection of T cell receptor beta chains follows, all from one sample in a study of T cell responses to AZD1222 COVID-19 vaccine. This table comes from immunoSEQ multiplex PCR, and its TCRdb copy is limited to in-frame clones, with some not included. The sample consists of 150,000 to 200,000 clones, approximately 87% of them appearing once. Source: peripheral blood, taken on day 0 of MenACWY control vaccination. Receptor source: an adult in good health. CDR3s include the opening cysteine and the closing phenylalanine or tryptophan. A D gene is named only where the DNA matches it firmly. Expanded clones are given a class, and other clones once, few, many or no size at all.

>13|NA|TRBV28|TRBJ1-1|TRBD1
CASSGTGATEAFF
TGTGCCAGCAGCGGAACAGGGGCCACTGAAGCTTTCTTT
>17|once|TRBV4-2|TRBJ2-3|NA
CASSQDRSASSTDTQYF
TGTGCCAGCAGCCAAGATAGGAGCGCCTCTAGCACAGATACGCAGTATTTT
>16|NA|TRBV7-9|TRBJ1-6|TRBD1
CASSPLTGAGNSPLHF
TGTGCCAGCAGCCCCCTGACAGGGGCGGGGAATTCACCCCTCCACTTT
>17|few|TRBV3-1/TRBV3-2|TRBJ1-1|NA
CASAPDQRATANTEAFF
TGTGCCAGCGCCCCGGATCAGAGGGCCACGGCGAACACTGAAGCTTTCTTT
>17|NA|TRBV6-7|TRBJ2-2|TRBD2
CASSYFQGLAGTGELFF
TGTGCCAGCAGTTACTTCCAGGGACTAGCGGGAACCGGGGAGCTGTTTTTT
>14|NA|TRBV30|TRBJ1-2|NA
CASSPGVSGNGYTF
TGTGCCTCAAGTCCGGGGGTGTCAGGGAATGGCTACACCTTC
>13|NA|TRBV28|TRBJ1-1|NA
CVSRHGANTEAFF
TGTGTCAGCAGACACGGGGCGAACACTGAAGCTTTCTTT
>13|NA|TRBV28|TRBJ1-2|NA
CASSLLAEYGYTF
TGTGCCAGCAGTTTATTGGCGGAGTATGGCTACACCTTC
>14|few|TRBV2|TRBJ2-7|TRBD2
CASRRLAGESEQYF
TGTGCCAGCAGGAGACTAGCGGGGGAAAGCGAGCAGTACTTC
>14|NA|TRBV13|TRBJ1-1|NA
CASSRPGRELEAFF
TGTGCCAGCAGCCGCCCGGGGAGGGAGCTTGAAGCTTTCTTT
>15|NA|TRBV2|TRBJ2-5|TRBD2
CARSASGLLEETQYF
TGTGCCAGGTCGGCTAGCGGGCTGTTGGAAGAGACCCAGTACTTC
>14|NA|TRBV6-5|TRBJ1-1|TRBD1
CASSPRGRGPEAFF
TGTGCCAGCAGCCCCAGGGGGCGGGGACCTGAAGCTTTCTTT
>11|NA|TRBV20-1|TRBJ1-5|NA
CSARGLQPQHF
TGCAGTGCTAGAGGGCTTCAGCCCCAGCATTTT
>16|few|TRBV14|TRBJ2-7|NA
CASSLPGAGAFYEQYF
TGTGCCAGCAGCCTCCCTGGGGCGGGGGCTTTTTACGAGCAGTACTTC
>15|NA|TRBV9|TRBJ2-7|NA
CASSVGGGRSYEQYF
TGTGCCAGCAGCGTAGGTGGGGGCAGGTCCTACGAGCAGTACTTC
>15|NA|TRBV3-1/TRBV3-2|TRBJ2-3|TRBD2
CASALRAGGPDTQYF
TGTGCCAGCGCGTTACGGGCGGGAGGTCCAGATACGCAGTATTTT
>13|NA|TRBV9|TRBJ1-1|NA
CASSVGGYTEAFF
TGTGCCAGCAGCGTAGGCGGATACACTGAAGCTTTCTTT
>15|NA|TRBV7-9|TRBJ2-7|NA
CASSSPYGSSYEQYF
TGTGCCAGCAGCTCCCCATACGGATCCTCCTACGAGCAGTACTTC
>15|few|TRBV10-3|TRBJ1-2|NA
CAISGPGQTPRGYTF
TGTGCCATCAGTGGCCCAGGACAGACCCCTAGGGGCTACACCTTC
>14|NA|TRBV27|TRBJ1-1|NA
CASSIGGPNTEAFF
TGTGCCAGCAGTATAGGGGGGCCCAACACTGAAGCTTTCTTT
>14|NA|TRBV27|TRBJ2-3|NA
CASSFVETVGTQYF
TGTGCCAGCAGTTTTGTGGAGACAGTAGGTACGCAGTATTTT
>13|NA|TRBV3-1/TRBV3-2|TRBJ1-2|NA
CASSQDQGSGYTF
TGTGCCAGCAGCCAAGATCAGGGAAGCGGCTACACCTTC
>16|NA|TRBV12-2|TRBJ2-7|NA
CASRLERRLSSYEQYF
TGTGCAAGTCGCTTAGAGAGACGATTGAGCTCCTACGAGCAGTACTTC
>16|NA|TRBV11-1|TRBJ2-5|TRBD2
CASSTEWREGPETQYF
TGTGCCAGCAGTACCGAATGGCGGGAGGGCCCTGAGACCCAGTACTTC
>16|NA|TRBV6-2/TRBV6-3|TRBJ1-1|NA
CASSYSVGGMDTEAFF
TGTGCCAGCAGTTACTCGGTGGGGGGAATGGACACTGAAGCTTTCTTT
>13|NA|TRBV7-9|TRBJ1-4|NA
CASTLGGQEKLFF
TGTGCCAGCACCCTTGGGGGTCAGGAAAAACTGTTTTTT
>15|NA|TRBV7-2|TRBJ2-5|TRBD2
CASSFSSGAGETQYF
TGTGCCAGCAGCTTTTCTAGCGGGGCGGGGGAGACCCAGTACTTC
>13|NA|TRBV7-3|TRBJ2-3|NA
CASSLGGTDTQYF
TGTGCCAGCAGCTTAGGGGGCACAGATACGCAGTATTTT
>18|once|TRBV14|TRBJ2-2|NA
CASSLRRSRPQNTGELFF
TGTGCCAGCAGCCTCCGACGGAGCAGACCCCAGAACACCGGGGAGCTGTTTTTT
>11|once|TRBV10-3|TRBJ2-1|NA
CAIKGYNEQFF
TGTGCCATCAAGGGCTACAATGAGCAGTTCTTC
>14|NA|TRBV2|TRBJ1-6|NA
CASTNLDYNSPLHF
TGTGCCAGCACAAACCTGGACTATAATTCACCCCTCCACTTT
>13|NA|TRBV29-1|TRBJ2-7|TRBD1
CSVSTGPSYEQYF
TGCAGCGTCTCGACAGGGCCATCCTACGAGCAGTACTTC
>14|NA|TRBV28|TRBJ2-7|NA
CASSGGLGVEEQYF
TGTGCCAGCAGTGGGGGACTGGGGGTTGAGGAGCAGTACTTC
>20|NA|TRBV4-2|TRBJ2-7|NA
CASSHHSMGQGSHGSYEQYF
TGTGCCAGCAGCCATCATAGCATGGGTCAGGGAAGTCATGGCTCCTACGAGCAGTACTTC
>14|NA|TRBV7-9|TRBJ1-3|NA
CASSLAGTGNTIYF
TGTGCCAGCAGCTTAGCTGGGACTGGAAACACCATATATTTT
>9|NA|TRBV5-1|TRBJ2-7|NA
CASSYEQYF
TGCGCCAGCAGCTACGAGCAGTACTTC
>14|NA|TRBV5-4|TRBJ2-7|TRBD1
CASSHRDRSYEQYF
TGTGCCAGCAGTCACCGGGACAGATCCTACGAGCAGTACTTC
>15|NA|TRBV7-9|TRBJ1-1|NA
CASIQGPGTNTEAFF
TGTGCCAGCATCCAGGGGCCCGGAACGAACACTGAAGCTTTCTTT
>12|NA|TRBV30|TRBJ2-7|NA
CAWSVHRDEQYF
TGTGCCTGGAGTGTACACAGAGACGAGCAGTACTTC
>15|NA|TRBV7-6|TRBJ1-1|TRBD1
CASSLTGGRNTEAFF
TGTGCCAGCAGCTTGACAGGGGGTCGGAACACTGAAGCTTTCTTT
>14|NA|TRBV13|TRBJ1-2|TRBD1
CASRTGGANDGYTF
TGTGCCAGCAGGACAGGGGGCGCGAACGATGGCTACACCTTC
>15|NA|TRBV18|TRBJ1-2|TRBD1
CASSPDGTGWNGYTF
TGTGCCAGCTCACCAGACGGGACAGGGTGGAATGGCTACACCTTC
>14|once|TRBV28|TRBJ2-7|NA
CASSLGGRGYEQYF
TGTGCCAGCAGTTTAGGTGGCAGGGGATACGAGCAGTACTTC